The entry below gives a single TCR beta chain sequence along with its context. What this receptor recognizes is not known. The input lacks base qualities; no much larger clone sits a single base away. TCRbeta CDR3 regions were amplified from genomic DNA by means of the immunoSEQ Assay, a bias-controlled multiplex PCR. In the source study's methods: Nucleated cell counts per sample were estimated from amplification of reference gene primers within the assay. Sequence reads were collapsed and filtered to measure the absolute abundance of every unique TCRbeta CDR3 rearrangement. Productive Simpson clonality was computed per sample as the square root of Simpson's diversity index over productive rearrangements. The table was pulled from immuneACCESS by TCRdb, which kept in-frame rearrangements only. Such tables lose some clones; where checked, under half of the loss comes from unresolved V genes, and the rest has no known cause. V and J calls and clone size are as listed in that table; D and trimming were resolved from the DNA. For this sample there are under 300,000 clones; about four fifths appear just once. Clones ranked in the top ten supply over 8.5% of the sample.

This record comes from a study of blood T cell repertoires in COVID-19 (TCRdb year 2020). For the wider study: Samples covering the acute and convalescent phases of COVID-19 were provided by collaborators in the United States, Italy and Spain. The material from the prospective study consisted of cDNA or gDNA derived from T cells, B-cell-depleted T cells, or PBMCs. Subjects who had been exposed to COVID-19, were actively infected with it, or had recovered from it provided the deeply sampled blood TCRbeta repertoires that made up the dataset. A freely available public database, intended as a resource for researchers studying the immune response to SARS-CoV-2, is where the repertoires were released. The samples were drawn from the first 160 participants of the ongoing ImmuneRACE study and from about 1,200 subjects provided by 6 global collaborators. The sample metadata nearly always contained a de-identified subject ID, COVID-19 status, age in years and sex. Where available, HLA class I and class II types were taken from metadata supplied by the sample provider and were not determined by assay-based typing.

The research as a whole found: How much clinical and demographic metadata was included differed by source and by participant, and the metadata was provided uncurated.

The germline V gene encodes CDR1 MDHEN and CDR2 SYDVKM. V is cut back by 3 bases and J by 2 bases, with 6 bases in the junction unmatched. Measured from the cysteine to the phenylalanine, the CDR3 is 15 residues long. Kept here is only the CDR3 DNA, which spans 45 bases and is read in frame from base 1. Another Seattle source contributed samples from volunteer blood donors who had recovered from COVID-19. The collaborating institutions used their own protocols to collect whole blood in K2EDTA tubes. For TCRbeta analysis, collaborators shipped samples in one of three forms: frozen whole blood, isolated PBMCs, or DNA extracted from either of those sample types.

The origin of this receptor is a woman aged 50 to 65 who had recovered from COVID-19. Recombination joined TRBV28 with TRBJ2-7; a stretch of 8 junction bases matches TRBD1. The source material was peripheral blood. This receptor has the CDR3 CASSFRGPMTYEQYF. The nucleotides are TGTGCCAGCAGTTTCAGGGGGCCTATGACCTACGAGCAGTACTTC.